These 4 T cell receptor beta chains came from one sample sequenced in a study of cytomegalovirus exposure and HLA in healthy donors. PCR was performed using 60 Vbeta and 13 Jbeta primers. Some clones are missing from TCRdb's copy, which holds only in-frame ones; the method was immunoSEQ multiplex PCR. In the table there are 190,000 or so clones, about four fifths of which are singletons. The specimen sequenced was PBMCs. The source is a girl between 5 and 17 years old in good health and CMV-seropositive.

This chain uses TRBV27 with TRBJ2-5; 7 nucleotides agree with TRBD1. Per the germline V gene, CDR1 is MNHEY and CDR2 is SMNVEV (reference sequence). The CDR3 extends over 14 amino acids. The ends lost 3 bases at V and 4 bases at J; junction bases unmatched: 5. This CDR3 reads CASSFSTGRETQYF. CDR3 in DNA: TGTGCCAGCAGTTTCTCGACAGGGCGAGAGACCCAGTACTTC.

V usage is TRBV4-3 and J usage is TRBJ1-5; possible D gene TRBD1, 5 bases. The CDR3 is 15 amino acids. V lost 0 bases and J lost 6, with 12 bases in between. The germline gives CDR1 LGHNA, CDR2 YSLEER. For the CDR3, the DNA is TGCGCCAGCAGCCAAGATATCCAGGGAGGTCAGCCCCAGCATTTT. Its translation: CASSQDIQGGQPQHF.

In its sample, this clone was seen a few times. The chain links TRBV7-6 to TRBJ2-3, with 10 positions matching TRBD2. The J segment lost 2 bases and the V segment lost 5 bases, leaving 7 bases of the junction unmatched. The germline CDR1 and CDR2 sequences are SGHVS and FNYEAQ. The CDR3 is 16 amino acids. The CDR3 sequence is CASSKLAGGITDTQYF. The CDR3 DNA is TGTGCCAGCAGCAAATTAGCGGGGGGAATCACAGATACGCAGTATTTT.

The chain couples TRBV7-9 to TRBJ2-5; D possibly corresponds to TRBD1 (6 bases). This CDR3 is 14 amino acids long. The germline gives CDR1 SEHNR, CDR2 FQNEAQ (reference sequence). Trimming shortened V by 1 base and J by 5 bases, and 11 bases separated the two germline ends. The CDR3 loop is CASSLGVQGETQYF. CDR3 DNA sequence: TGTGCCAGCAGCTTAGGAGTCCAGGGGGAGACCCAGTACTTC.